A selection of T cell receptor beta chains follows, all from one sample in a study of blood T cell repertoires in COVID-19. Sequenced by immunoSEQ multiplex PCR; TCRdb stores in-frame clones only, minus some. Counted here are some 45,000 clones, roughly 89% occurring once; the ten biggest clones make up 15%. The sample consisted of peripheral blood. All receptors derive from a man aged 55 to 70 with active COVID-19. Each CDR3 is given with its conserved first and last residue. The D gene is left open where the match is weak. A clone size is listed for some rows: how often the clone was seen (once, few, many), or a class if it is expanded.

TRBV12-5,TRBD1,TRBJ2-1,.,TGTGCTAGTGGTTTCGGGACAGGGGCAAGCAATGAGCAGTTCTTC,CASGFGTGASNEQFF
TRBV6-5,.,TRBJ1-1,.,TGTGCCAGCAGTTTCCCGGGACACGAGCATGAAGCTTTCTTT,CASSFPGHEHEAFF
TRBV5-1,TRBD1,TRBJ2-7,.,TGCGCCAGCAGCTGGGGGGACAGGGTCGCCTACGAGCAGTACTTC,CASSWGDRVAYEQYF
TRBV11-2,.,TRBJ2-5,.,TGTGCCAGCAGCTTAGTGGGGGCATCGCTCGGAGAGACCCAGTACTTC,CASSLVGASLGETQYF
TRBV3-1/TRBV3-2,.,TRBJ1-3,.,TGTGCCAGCAGCTCCTCGACAGCCCATCCCATATATTTT,CASSSSTAHPIYF
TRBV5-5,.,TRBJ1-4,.,TGTGCCAGCAGCTTGTCCGTCAGGATGGATGAAAAACTGTTTTTT,CASSLSVRMDEKLFF
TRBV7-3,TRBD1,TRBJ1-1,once,TGTGCCAGCAGCCGGGACAGGAACACTGAAGCTTTCTTT,CASSRDRNTEAFF
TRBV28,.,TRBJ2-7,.,TGTGCCAGCAGCCAGGGGGGCCAGGGGGGCGAGCAGTACTTC,CASSQGGQGGEQYF
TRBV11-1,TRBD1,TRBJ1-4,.,TGTGCCAGCTCAAAGGACAGGGGTGAAAAACTGTTTTTT,CASSKDRGEKLFF
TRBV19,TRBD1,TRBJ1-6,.,TGTGCCAGTAGTACGACAGGGGATAATTCACCCCTCCACTTT,CASSTTGDNSPLHF
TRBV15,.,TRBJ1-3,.,TGTGCCACCAGCAGTTTACAGGGTATCTCTGGAAACACCATATATTTT,CATSSLQGISGNTIYF
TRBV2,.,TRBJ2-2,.,TGTGCCAGCAGTGAACAGGGGCCTGGTCAACCCACCGGGGAGCTGTTTTTT,CASSEQGPGQPTGELFF
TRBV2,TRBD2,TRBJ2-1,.,TGTGCCAGCAGTCTCAGACTAGCGGGAGGGGTAGATGAGCAGTTCTTC,CASSLRLAGGVDEQFF
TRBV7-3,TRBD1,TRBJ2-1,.,TGTGCCAGCAGCTTACCTCCGGGACAGGGAGGTGAGCAGTTCTTC,CASSLPPGQGGEQFF
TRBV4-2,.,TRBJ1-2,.,TGTGCCAGCAGCCAAGCCCCCCAGTCTAACTATGGCTACACCTTC,CASSQAPQSNYGYTF
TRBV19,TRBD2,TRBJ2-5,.,TGTGCCAGTAGTGACGGACTAGGACAAGAGACCCAGTACTTC,CASSDGLGQETQYF
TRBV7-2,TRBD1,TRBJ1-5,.,TGTGCCAGCAGCTTCCGGGACAGGGATCAGCCCCAGCATTTT,CASSFRDRDQPQHF
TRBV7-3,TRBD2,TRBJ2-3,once,TGTGCCAGCAGCTTGGGGCTAGCGGGAGGAACAGATACGCAGTATTTT,CASSLGLAGGTDTQYF
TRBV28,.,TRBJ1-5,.,TGTGCCAGCAGTTGGCGGCAGGGCAGCAATCAGCCCCAGCATTTT,CASSWRQGSNQPQHF
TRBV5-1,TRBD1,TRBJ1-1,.,TGCGCCAGCAGCTGGACAGGGCAACGCTTGAACACTGAAGCTTTCTTT,CASSWTGQRLNTEAFF
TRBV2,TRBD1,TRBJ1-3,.,TGTGCCAGCAGTGTGACAGGGGCTGGAAACACCATATATTTT,CASSVTGAGNTIYF
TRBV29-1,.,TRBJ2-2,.,TGCAGCGTTGAAGTAAAGGACAGACCGACCGGGGAGCTGTTTTTT,CSVEVKDRPTGELFF
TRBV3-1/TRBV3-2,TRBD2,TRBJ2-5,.,TGTGCCAGCAGCCAAGAGGGAACTAGCGGAGGGGCAGTGACCCAGTACTTC,CASSQEGTSGGAVTQYF
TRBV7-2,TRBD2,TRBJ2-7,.,TGTGCCAGCAGCCCTCCTTCACTAGCGGGGGGGAACGAGCAGTACTTC,CASSPPSLAGGNEQYF
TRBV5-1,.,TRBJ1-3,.,TGCGCCAGCAGTTTGGTTGGGGGCCAGTTTGGAAACACCATATATTTT,CASSLVGGQFGNTIYF
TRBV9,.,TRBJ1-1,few,TGTGCCAGCAGCCTCAAATTGAGGGGGACTGAAGCTTTCTTT,CASSLKLRGTEAFF
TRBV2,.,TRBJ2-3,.,TGTGCCAGCAGTGAAGGTGCAGGGCCAGATACGCAGTATTTT,CASSEGAGPDTQYF
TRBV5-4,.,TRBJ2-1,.,TGTGCCAGCAGCTTGGCCTTGGGGGGGCGCAGGGATGAGCAGTTCTTC,CASSLALGGRRDEQFF
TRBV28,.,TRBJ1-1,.,TGTGCCAGTTTCTTCGACACTGAAGCTTTCTTT,CASFFDTEAFF
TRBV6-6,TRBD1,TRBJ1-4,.,TGTGCCAGCAGTACTGGGGACAGGGATGAAAAACTGTTTTTT,CASSTGDRDEKLFF
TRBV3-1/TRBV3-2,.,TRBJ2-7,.,TGTGCCAGCAGCCGCCCGCGGGGTGAGCAGTACTTC,CASSRPRGEQYF
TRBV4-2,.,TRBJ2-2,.,TGTGCCAGCAGCCAAGATGTATTTGCCGGGGAGCTGTTTTTT,CASSQDVFAGELFF
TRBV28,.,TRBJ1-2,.,TGTGCCAGCAGTTTATCAAGGACACAGAATGGCTACACCTTC,CASSLSRTQNGYTF
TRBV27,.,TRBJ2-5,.,TGTGCCAGCAGTTTAGGGGCAGGGAAGCAAGAGACCCAGTACTTC,CASSLGAGKQETQYF
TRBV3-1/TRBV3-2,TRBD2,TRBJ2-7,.,TGTGCCAGCAGCCAAGCTGGGGGAGGGCCGGGGGAGCAGTACTTC,CASSQAGGGPGEQYF
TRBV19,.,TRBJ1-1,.,TGTGCCAGTAGTCCGGGACAGAACACTGAAGCTTTCTTT,CASSPGQNTEAFF
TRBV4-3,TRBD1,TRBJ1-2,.,TGCGCCAGCAGCCAAGTTTCGACAGGGTTAAACTATGGCTACACCTTC,CASSQVSTGLNYGYTF
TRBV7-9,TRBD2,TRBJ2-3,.,TGTGCCAGCAGCCTGGGGACGGGAGGGCCCACAGATACGCAGTATTTT,CASSLGTGGPTDTQYF
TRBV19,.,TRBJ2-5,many,TGTGCCAGTAGGCAAGCGGGAGAGACCCAGTACTTC,CASRQAGETQYF